Shown below are 18 T cell receptor beta chains from a single sample sequenced in a study of TIL therapy for anti-PD-1-resistant metastatic lung cancer. The immunoSEQ assay was v3. Method: immunoSEQ multiplex PCR; TCRdb's copy keeps in-frame clones and lacks some. The sample includes 50,000 or so clones, less than 85% of them seen just once. Time point specified: pre-treatment sample, taken before nivolumab and TIL therapy. Most excised metastases sampled were pleural nodules or supraclavicular lymph nodes. The sequencing used tumor tissue, collected at baseline. Receptors originate from a person between 25 and 80 years old with non-small cell lung cancer.

V is TRBV6-5 and J is TRBJ1-2; D remains ambiguous. Germline-derived CDR1 and CDR2 are MNHEY and SVGAGI. V dropped 2 bases and J dropped 4 bases, with 8 bases sitting between them. This CDR3 has 13 residues. CDR3 DNA sequence: TGTGCCAGCAGTTACAAAGGCAGCTATGGCTACACCTTC. Translation: CASSYKGSYGYTF.

This rearrangement joins TRBV5-4 to TRBJ2-3; unclear D gene. There are 12 residues in the CDR3. Germline V gene sequence: CDR1 SGHNT, CDR2 YYREEE (reference sequence). With 4 bases removed from V and 0 bases from J, the gap between germline ends came to 3 bases. The CDR3, as DNA: TGTGCCAGCAGCCCTAGCACAGATACGCAGTATTTT. It translates to CASSPSTDTQYF.

The genes are TRBV13 and TRBJ1-1; D possibly corresponds to TRBD1 (6 bases). Trimming stripped 5 bases from V and 0 bases from J, with 16 bases between. The CDR3 is made up of 16 amino acids. Germline CDR1 reads PRHDT; CDR2 reads FYEKMQ (reference sequence). The CDR3 coding sequence is TGTGCCAGCAGCCCCGCCGGGACAAGCATGAACACTGAAGCTTTCTTT. Protein product: CASSPAGTSMNTEAFF. Filled out from reference TRBV13 and TRBJ1-1, the complete variable domain reads AAGVIQSPRHLIKEKRETATLKCYPIPRHDTVYWYQQGPGQDPQFLISFYEKMQSDKGSIPDRFSAQQFSDYHSELNMSSLELGDSALYFCASSPAGTSMNTEAFFGQGTRLTVV.

This clone appeared a few times. V gene TRBV7-2 combines with J gene TRBJ1-2, with D possibly TRBD1 on 6 matching bases. The ends were cut back, 3 bases at V and 4 bases at J, with 9 bases in the middle. The CDR3 consists of 13 residues. CDR1 and CDR2 (germline): SGHTA, FQGNSA. CDR3 sequence (DNA): TGTGCCAGCAGCTTCAGGGGCAGCTATGGCTACACCTTC. Protein: CASSFRGSYGYTF. The whole variable domain, remainder taken from reference TRBV7-2 and TRBJ1-2, is GAGVSQSPSNKVTEKGKDVELRCDPISGHTALYWYRQSLGQGLEFLIYFQGNSAPDKSGLPSDRFSAERTGGSVSTLTIQRTQQEDSAVYLCASSFRGSYGYTFGSGTRLTVV.

This clone was detected a few times. The chain joins TRBV9 to TRBJ2-2, with a tentative D call TRBD1 (5 bases). This CDR3 spans 17 amino acids. The ends were cut back, 3 bases at V and 3 bases at J, with 18 bases in the middle. Germline V lookup: CDR1 SGDLS, CDR2 YYNGEE. The CDR3 region has the DNA TGTGCCAGCAGCGCGGACATTATAAGGGCCTACACCGGGGAGCTGTTTTTT. Amino acids: CASSADIIRAYTGELFF.

V and J are TRBV5-1 and TRBJ1-2; 7 bases fit TRBD1. CDR1 and CDR2 (germline): SGHRS, YFSETQ. V shed 4 bases and J 3 bases; nucleotides not matched to a gene: 6. This CDR3 is built from 14 residues. DNA for the CDR3: TGCGCCAGCAGCCCGACCGGGACAGACTATGGCTACACCTTC. As protein: CASSPTGTDYGYTF.

Only one count was recorded for this clone. The junction and the germline gene differ at one end; a read error may be behind it. This chain connects TRBV7-7 to TRBJ2-5; TRBD2 matches at 10 bases. This CDR3 comprises 18 residues. The V gene's germline CDR1 is SSHAT and CDR2 FNYEAQ (reference sequence). The CDR3 DNA reads TGTGCTAGCAGCTTAGGACCTTCTAGCGGGGGTAGCTCGGGGACCCAGTACTTC. Protein product: CASSLGPSSGGSSGTQYF.

This chain joins TRBV6-1 and TRBJ2-5, with D uncertain. Germline V gene sequence: CDR1 MNHNS, CDR2 SASEGT. The CDR3 runs to 14 residues. With 2 bases removed from V and 0 bases from J, the gap between germline ends came to 7 bases. The CDR3 region is CASSELQNQETQYF. CDR3 in DNA: TGTGCCAGCAGTGAATTACAGAACCAAGAGACCCAGTACTTC.

The rearrangement links TRBV13 to TRBJ2-2; 7 nucleotides line up with TRBD2. Germline-derived CDR1 and CDR2 are PRHDT and FYEKMQ (reference sequence). The V and J ends lost 6 bases and 5 bases, in that order; junction bases with no gene match: 12. The CDR3 has 16 residues. The CDR3 here is CASRREGRLGTGELFF. CDR3 coding DNA: TGTGCCAGCAGAAGGGAGGGCAGGCTGGGAACCGGGGAGCTGTTTTTT.

The chain couples TRBV5-1 to TRBJ2-3; unclear D gene. Per germline, CDR1 SGHRS and CDR2 YFSETQ. The V end lost 4 bases, the J end lost 4 bases, and 7 bases lay between the germline ends. The length of the CDR3 is 12 residues. The CDR3 is CASSRASDTQYF. CDR3 DNA: TGCGCCAGCAGCCGGGCTTCAGATACGCAGTATTTT.

This clone was recorded once. The rearrangement uses TRBV6-6 and TRBJ1-2, with D tentatively TRBD1 (5 bases). Germline V CDR1 and CDR2: MNHNY, SVGAGI (reference sequence). The CDR3 is 15 residues long. V was trimmed by 6 bases and J by 4 bases, leaving 18 bases between them. The CDR3 sequence: CASSPLSGGGYGYTF. The CDR3 DNA follows: TGTGCCAGCAGCCCCCTATCTGGGGGGGGCTATGGCTACACCTTC.

The chain joins TRBV5-4 to TRBJ2-5; tentative D call: TRBD1 (6 bases). Germline V gives CDR1 SGHNT, CDR2 YYREEE (reference sequence). This CDR3 comprises 15 residues. The germline V and J ends were trimmed by 4 bases and 4 bases, with 17 bases remaining between them. The CDR3 protein is CASSPTRQAGETQYF. For the CDR3, the DNA is TGTGCCAGCAGCCCTACCCGACAGGCGGGAGAGACCCAGTACTTC.

The chain uses TRBV4-3 and TRBJ2-2; D is uncertain. This CDR3 region has 15 residues. CDR1 is LGHNA, CDR2 YSLEER, per germline. Trimming removed 4 bases from V and 5 bases from J, with 14 bases in between. Written as DNA, the CDR3 is TGCGCCAGCAGCCCGTATCGACTGGTTACCGGGGAGCTGTTTTTT. Protein sequence: CASSPYRLVTGELFF.

The rearrangement links TRBV15 to TRBJ1-2; D is possibly TRBD1 (5 bases). Per germline, CDR1 LNHNV and CDR2 YYDKDF (reference sequence). V lost 2 bases and J lost 1, with 8 bases in between. There are 14 residues in the CDR3. CDR3 region: CATSRPGLNYGYTF. In nucleotides, the CDR3 is TGTGCCACCAGCAGACCGGGACTTAACTATGGCTACACCTTC.

This clone was seen more than once but under ten times. The chain employs TRBV7-2 and TRBJ2-2; D is uncertain. This CDR3 is built from 15 residues. The V gene's germline CDR1 is SGHTA and CDR2 FQGNSA. The V end lost 7 bases, the J end lost 0 bases, and 12 bases lay between the germline ends. The CDR3 DNA reads TGTGCCAGCATTGTTGGCAGAACGAACACCGGGGAGCTGTTTTTT. Translating gives CASIVGRTNTGELFF.

The chain has TRBV4-1 and TRBJ2-7; 7 bases map to TRBD2. The CDR3 spans 16 residues. CDR1 is MGHRA and CDR2 is YSYEKL in the germline V gene. The ends lost 0 bases at V and 1 base at J; junction bases unmatched: 6. CDR3 residues: CASSQETGRLSYEQYF. In nucleotides, the CDR3 is TGCGCCAGCAGCCAAGAAACCGGGAGGCTGTCCTACGAGCAGTACTTC.

The gene calls are TRBV9 and TRBJ2-5, with 8 bases matching TRBD1. The CDR3 contains 16 residues. CDR1 and CDR2 from the germline V gene are SGDLS and YYNGEE. With V trimmed by 3 bases and J by 5 bases, 12 bases remained unmatched. This CDR3 is CASSALLGQAGETQYF. CDR3 nucleotides: TGTGCCAGCAGCGCCCTACTGGGACAGGCCGGGGAGACCCAGTACTTC.

The chain couples TRBV19 to TRBJ1-2; 7 bases match TRBD1. The CDR3 length is 16 residues. CDR1 and CDR2 from the germline V gene are LNHDA and SQIVND (reference sequence). The V gene end was trimmed by 7 bases and the J gene end by 0 bases; junction bases not matched to a gene: 11. The CDR3 DNA is TGTGCCAGTATAGGGAGACAGGGCCCAGCTAACTATGGCTACACCTTC. Translated, it gives CASIGRQGPANYGYTF.